Sequencing of this T cell receptor beta chain was carried out in a study of blood T cell repertoires in COVID-19. On the study more broadly: The study drew acute and convalescent COVID-19 samples from the United States, Italy and Spain.

The protocol was immunoSEQ multiplex PCR, while the TCRdb copy is restricted to in-frame clones and leaves out a portion. The sample comprises about 180,000 clones, roughly 84% of which are singletons, and under 3% rests with the top ten. Germline loops: CDR1 MNHEY, CDR2 SMNVEV (reference sequence). The CDR3 covers 15 residues. Trimming shortened V by 7 bases and J by 0 bases, and 14 bases separated the two germline ends. The source of this sequence is a woman aged 60-75 years with acute or convalescent COVID-19. The V call is TRBV27, the J call TRBJ2-3, with D possibly matching TRBD1 (5 bases). The sample comprised peripheral blood. In nucleotides, the CDR3 is TGTGCCAGCAACTTAGCAGGGCTCAGCACAGATACGCAGTATTTT. Translating it yields CASNLAGLSTDTQYF.